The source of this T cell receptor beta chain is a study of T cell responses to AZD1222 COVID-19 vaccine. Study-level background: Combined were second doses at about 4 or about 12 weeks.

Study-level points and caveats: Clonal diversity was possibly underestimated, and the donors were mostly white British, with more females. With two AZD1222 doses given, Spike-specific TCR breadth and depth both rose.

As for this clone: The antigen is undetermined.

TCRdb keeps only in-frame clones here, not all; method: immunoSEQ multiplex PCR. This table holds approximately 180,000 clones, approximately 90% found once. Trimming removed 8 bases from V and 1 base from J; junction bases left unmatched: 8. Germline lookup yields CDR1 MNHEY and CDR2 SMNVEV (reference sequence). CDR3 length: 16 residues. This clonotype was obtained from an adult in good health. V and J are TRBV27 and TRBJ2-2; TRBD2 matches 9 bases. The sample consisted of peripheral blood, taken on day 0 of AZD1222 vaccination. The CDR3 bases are TGTGCCAGCCTTCCGGGACTAGCAGAGAACACCGGGGAGCTGTTTTTT. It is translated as CASLPGLAENTGELFF.